The rows below give T cell receptor beta chains drawn from one sample of a study of multiple sclerosis patients with progressive multifocal leukoencephalopathy. Here immunoSEQ multiplex PCR was the method, and the copy in TCRdb shows in-frame clones only, minus some. Among approximately 35,000 clones listed, roughly nine tenths were seen once. Sequencing used PBMCs, obtained from a patient treated with natalizumab. The origin of the receptors is a human donor with progressive multifocal leukoencephalopathy. Each CDR3 is given with its conserved first and last residue. D genes are given only for firm matches. Not all rows give a size; the values are once, few, many and, for expanded clones, a class.

d_gene,abundance,v_gene,j_gene,CDR3nt,CDR3aa
.,.,TRBV9,TRBJ1-1,TGTGCCAGCAAGGCAGGCTTGAACACTGAAGCTTTCTTT,CASKAGLNTEAFF
TRBD1,few,TRBV6-1,TRBJ1-2,TGTGCCAGCAGCCCAGGGGGGGTCTATGGCTACACCTTC,CASSPGGVYGYTF
.,.,TRBV7-8,TRBJ2-7,TGTGCCAGCAGCTTTCGAGACGGCCCCTACGAGCAGTACTTC,CASSFRDGPYEQYF
.,.,TRBV28,TRBJ1-6,TGTGCCAGCACGCGGGGGGGGAGTTTTAGGTCCTATAATTCACCCCTCCACTTT,CASTRGGSFRSYNSPLHF
.,.,TRBV19,TRBJ1-1,TGTGCCAGCGCAGTAAGAGGGGTTTTTAACACTGAAGCTTTCTTT,CASAVRGVFNTEAFF
.,.,TRBV20-1,TRBJ1-1,TGCAGTGCTTTAAGGGGGACTGAAGCTTTCTTT,CSALRGTEAFF
TRBD2,.,TRBV18,TRBJ2-3,TGTGCCAGCTCACCACGTAGATCGATAGCGGGAGGCTCAGATTCTAGCACAGATACGCAGTATTTT,CASSPRRSIAGGSDSSTDTQYF
TRBD1,.,TRBV30,TRBJ1-1,TGTGCCTGGCCGGACAGGGGGAACACTGAAGCTTTCTTT,CAWPDRGNTEAFF
.,few,TRBV19,TRBJ1-4,TGTGCCAGTAGTACCCCAGGGAGTGCAAAACTGTTTTTT,CASSTPGSAKLFF
.,.,TRBV19,TRBJ1-1,TGTGCCAGTAGTATAACGGGGGGGCCTGAAGCTTTCTTT,CASSITGGPEAFF
.,.,TRBV7-9,TRBJ1-1,TGTGCCAGCAGCTTAGGTAACAAACGAAACACTGAAGCTTTCTTT,CASSLGNKRNTEAFF
TRBD2,few,TRBV6-5,TRBJ2-5,TGTGCCAGCAGTTCATCGATAGCGGGAGGGCAAGAGACCCAGTACTTC,CASSSSIAGGQETQYF
.,.,TRBV15,TRBJ2-7,TGTGCCACCAGCGCCCACCAATCCTACGAGCAGTACTTC,CATSAHQSYEQYF
TRBD1,.,TRBV15,TRBJ1-2,TGTGCCACCAGCAGAGAAGACAGGGGGCTGTGGGGCTACACCTTC,CATSREDRGLWGYTF
TRBD2,.,TRBV9,TRBJ2-1,TGTGCCAGCAGCGCCCGGGACTATCAGGATGAGCAGTTCTTC,CASSARDYQDEQFF
.,.,TRBV6-5,TRBJ1-1,TGTGCCAGCAACTCAGACAACAGCTTCACTGAAGCTTTCTTT,CASNSDNSFTEAFF
TRBD2,.,TRBV7-2,TRBJ2-1,TGTGCCAGCAGCTTAGGGACCCCGGGACTAGCACGATTAGGGGAGCAGTTCTTC,CASSLGTPGLARLGEQFF
TRBD1,.,TRBV30,TRBJ2-1,TGTGCCTGGAGAGTATTCCCGGGACAGGGGATGTACAATGAGCAGTTCTTC,CAWRVFPGQGMYNEQFF
.,.,TRBV7-2,TRBJ2-7,TGTGCCAGCAGCTTAGATTGGGGCTACGAGCAGTACTTC,CASSLDWGYEQYF
TRBD2,few,TRBV6-6,TRBJ2-1,TGTGCCAGCAGGACCGCGGGAGGGTCATACAATGAGCAGTTCTTC,CASRTAGGSYNEQFF
.,.,TRBV29-1,TRBJ2-1,TGCAGCGTTGATGGTCCGGGGATCTACAATGAGCAGTTCTTC,CSVDGPGIYNEQFF
.,.,TRBV7-2,TRBJ2-1,TGTGCCAGCAGCCTTAGGAACCCGCCGGGTGAGCAGTTCTTC,CASSLRNPPGEQFF
.,.,TRBV29-1,TRBJ2-1,TGCAGCGTTGCCTCTCATGAGCAGTTCTTC,CSVASHEQFF
.,few,TRBV10-3,TRBJ1-5,TGTGCCATCAGTGATCATTCGGACAATCAGCCCCAGCATTTT,CAISDHSDNQPQHF
TRBD1,.,TRBV2,TRBJ1-2,TGTGCCAGCAGTCGGGACAGCCCTGGCTACACCTTC,CASSRDSPGYTF
.,.,TRBV13,TRBJ1-5,TGTGCCAGCAGCGGCTCCTCGGGGCAGCCCCAGCATTTT,CASSGSSGQPQHF
.,.,TRBV12-2,TRBJ1-1,TGTGCAAGTCGCTTAGAGTCGGACCTCGACGGGGACACTGAAGCTTTCTTT,CASRLESDLDGDTEAFF
.,.,TRBV11-2,TRBJ2-7,TGTGCCAGCAGCTTGGGAGAGGGGCGGTCCTACGAGCAGTACTTC,CASSLGEGRSYEQYF
.,.,TRBV7-2,TRBJ2-5,TGTGCCAGCAGCTTAGCCAGAGGGCAAGAGACCCAGTACTTC,CASSLARGQETQYF
.,.,TRBV28,TRBJ2-7,TGTGCCAGCAGTTTAGGAGAGGGGGGGATCTACGAGCAGTACTTC,CASSLGEGGIYEQYF
.,.,TRBV6-5,TRBJ1-2,TGTGCCAGCAGTAGGGGACTTCAGGGACTTAATGGCTACACCTTC,CASSRGLQGLNGYTF
.,.,TRBV5-6,TRBJ1-4,TGTGCCAGCAGCTTCAGATTTCAGTATGGTGAAAAACTGTTTTTT,CASSFRFQYGEKLFF
TRBD2,.,TRBV13,TRBJ2-1,TGTGCCAGCAGCGGATCTAGCGGGGGATTCATCTACAATGAGCAGTTCTTC,CASSGSSGGFIYNEQFF
.,.,TRBV6-5,TRBJ2-1,TGTGCCAGCAGTACAGCCCCCGGCAGGGTCAATGAGCAGTTCTTC,CASSTAPGRVNEQFF
.,.,TRBV4-3,TRBJ2-7,TGCGCCAGCAGCCAAGATTTGGGCACCCAGAGCTCCTACGAGCAGTACTTC,CASSQDLGTQSSYEQYF
.,.,TRBV6-6,TRBJ2-7,TGTGCCAGCAGTTACTCTCCCTGGACGTCTAACTACGAGCAGTACTTC,CASSYSPWTSNYEQYF
.,.,TRBV6-1,TRBJ1-1,TGTGCCAGCAGTGAATCCAGGCAGGGATGGACTGAAGCTTTCTTT,CASSESRQGWTEAFF
.,.,TRBV7-2,TRBJ2-1,TGTGCCAGCAGCCGTCCACTAGACTACAATGAGCAGTTCTTC,CASSRPLDYNEQFF
TRBD2,.,TRBV19,TRBJ2-3,TGTGCCAGTGGGGGCGGGAGGGCCGGCACAGATACGCAGTATTTT,CASGGGRAGTDTQYF
TRBD1,.,TRBV11-3,TRBJ1-1,TGTGCCAGCAGCCAGACAGGGGTGAACACTGAAGCTTTCTTT,CASSQTGVNTEAFF
.,.,TRBV9,TRBJ2-1,TGTGCCAGCAGCCACACAGGGTCTGACAATGAGCAGTTCTTC,CASSHTGSDNEQFF
.,.,TRBV7-3,TRBJ2-1,TGTGCCAGCAGCAACGGACAGGAGCAGTTCTTC,CASSNGQEQFF
.,.,TRBV5-1,TRBJ1-1,TGCGCCAGCAGCCGGCAAGGGGGGAGCTTGAACACTGAAGCTTTCTTT,CASSRQGGSLNTEAFF
.,.,TRBV4-3,TRBJ2-2,TGCGCCAGCAGCCAAGAAGCGGCGCAGCGGTCGGGGGAGCTGTTTTTT,CASSQEAAQRSGELFF
TRBD1,.,TRBV7-2,TRBJ1-5,TGTGCCAGCAGCTCTCTCCGGGACAGAAAAAATAGCAATCAGCCCCAGCATTTT,CASSSLRDRKNSNQPQHF
TRBD2,.,TRBV5-1,TRBJ2-3,TGCGCCAGCAGCATGGGGGGGACGGATACGCAGTATTTT,CASSMGGTDTQYF
.,.,TRBV5-1,TRBJ2-2,TGCGCCAGCAGCTTGGCTGGGGGCGCGGATACCGGGGAGCTGTTTTTT,CASSLAGGADTGELFF
TRBD1,.,TRBV7-2,TRBJ1-4,TGTGCCAGCAGCTTAGGAACAGGGGTGAGGCATGAAAAACTGTTTTTT,CASSLGTGVRHEKLFF
.,.,TRBV18,TRBJ2-1,TGTGCCAGCTCATTGACCCGGAGCTCCTACAATGAGCAGTTCTTC,CASSLTRSSYNEQFF
.,.,TRBV7-2,TRBJ1-1,TGTGCCAGCAGCCCAGACATTGGGGGCTTGAACACTGAAGCTTTCTTT,CASSPDIGGLNTEAFF
TRBD1,.,TRBV7-3,TRBJ2-5,TGTGCCAGCAGCTCCGGACAGGTGGCAGAGACCCAGTACTTC,CASSSGQVAETQYF
.,.,TRBV19,TRBJ2-7,TGTGCCAGTAGTTCCGGGGGCGAGCAGTACTTC,CASSSGGEQYF
.,once,TRBV5-1,TRBJ1-1,TGCGCCAGCAGCTTGGGAGGGGTCGCGAACACTGAAGCTTTCTTT,CASSLGGVANTEAFF
.,.,TRBV6-1,TRBJ1-3,TGTGCCAGCAGTGAGGAGGTGGGCTCTGGAAACACCATATATTTT,CASSEEVGSGNTIYF
.,few,TRBV7-2,TRBJ1-2,TGTGCCAGCAGCCCAATGGACAGAACCCCCTATGGCTACACCTTC,CASSPMDRTPYGYTF
TRBD1,.,TRBV18,TRBJ2-7,TGTGCCAGCTCACCGGGGACAGGGGTCGAGCAGTACTTC,CASSPGTGVEQYF
TRBD2,.,TRBV14,TRBJ2-2,TGTGCCAGCAGCCAAGAAAGGACTAGCGGGAACACCGGGGAGCTGTTTTTT,CASSQERTSGNTGELFF
.,.,TRBV9,TRBJ2-3,TGTGCCAGTAGCGTGGAGGGACTGGACACAGATACGCAGTATTTT,CASSVEGLDTDTQYF
.,.,TRBV15,TRBJ2-7,TGTGCCACCAGCAGAGCGGGCAGCTCCTACGAGCAGTACTTC,CATSRAGSSYEQYF